The clone carrying this TCR beta chain was seen more than once but under ten times. The germline CDR1 and CDR2 sequences are SGHRS and YFSETQ. V dropped 1 base and J dropped 0 bases, with 10 bases sitting between them. This CDR3 has 15 amino acids. Using its own MiXCR run on the RT-PCR reads, TCRdb lists one record per CDR3 protein. The sample shows 900,000 to 1,000,000 distinct CDR3 sequences, under 20% of them seen only once. This sample stems from a study of patients and donors after allogeneic stem cell transplantation. The sequenced sample was blood, either unsorted or a sorted T cell fraction (not recorded which). The receptor comes from a human donor who was either an allogeneic HSCT recipient or a stem cell or donor lymphocyte infusion donor (not recorded which). It is not recorded whose cells these are; they may come from a transplant donor. The rearrangement joins TRBV5-1 to TRBJ1-1; D perhaps matches TRBD1 (5 bases). The CDR3 DNA reads as TGCGCCAGCAGCTTGACAGGCTTCATGAACACTGAAGCTTTCTTT. Translated, it gives CASSLTGFMNTEAFF.